Listed below are T cell receptor beta chains from one sample, sequenced in a study of T cell responses to AZD1222 COVID-19 vaccine. Measured with immunoSEQ multiplex PCR; TCRdb has only the in-frame clones, and not every one. The sample holds about 130,000 clones; approximately 92% are singletons and the top ten take less than 2%. The sample consisted of peripheral blood, taken 28 days after the second AZD1222 dose. Receptors originate from an adult who received the AZD1222 COVID-19 vaccine. The CDR3 runs from the conserved cysteine through the conserved F or W. The D gene is left open where the match is weak. Clone size is stated in some rows and not others, as once, few, many or a class when expanded.

d_call	clone_size	v_call	j_call	cdr3_nt	cdr3_aa
TRBD1	NA	TRBV5-1	TRBJ2-7	TGCGCCAGCAGCTTTTCGACAGGGGGGACTTACGAGCAGTACTTC	CASSFSTGGTYEQYF
TRBD1	NA	TRBV30	TRBJ1-4	TGTGCCCGCACGGGACAGGGGAATGAAAAACTGTTTTTT	CARTGQGNEKLFF
TRBD2	NA	TRBV7-3	TRBJ2-2	TGTGCCAGCAGCCCCCTAGCGGGGTCGAACACCGGGGAGCTGTTTTTT	CASSPLAGSNTGELFF
NA	NA	TRBV11-2	TRBJ2-5	TGTGCCAGCAGCTTAGATCGCCAGGGTGAGACCCAGTACTTC	CASSLDRQGETQYF
NA	NA	TRBV6-5	TRBJ1-2	TGTGCCAGCCGCGCACGGGGCTATGGCTACACCTTC	CASRARGYGYTF
NA	NA	TRBV7-2	TRBJ2-5	TGTGCCAGCAGCTCCCGACCCTATCGGGGAGAGACCCAGTACTTC	CASSSRPYRGETQYF
NA	NA	TRBV28	TRBJ2-4	TGTGCCAGCAGAAAACCCGGGACTTTGGACATTCAGTACTTC	CASRKPGTLDIQYF
TRBD2	NA	TRBV7-9	TRBJ2-1	TGTGCCAGCAGCTCCCCCGGGACTAGCGGGGGTCCCTACAATGAGCAGTTCTTC	CASSSPGTSGGPYNEQFF
NA	once	TRBV19	TRBJ1-2	TGTGCCAGTAACAATGAACCACAGGGATACTATGGCTACACCTTC	CASNNEPQGYYGYTF
NA	NA	TRBV12-3/TRBV12-4	TRBJ2-2	TGTGCCAGCAAAGGGCAGGGGCACGGGGAGCTGTTTTTT	CASKGQGHGELFF
NA	NA	TRBV4-1	TRBJ2-6	TGCGCCAGCAGCCAAGATCAGGAGGGGGCGGTCTCTGGGGCCAACGTCCTGACTTTC	CASSQDQEGAVSGANVLTF
TRBD1	NA	TRBV29-1	TRBJ2-7	TGCAGCGTTGGGGGGGACAGGACGCCCTACGAGCAGTACTTC	CSVGGDRTPYEQYF
TRBD1	NA	TRBV6-5	TRBJ2-3	TGTGCCAGCGTCCGACAGGGGAGCACAGATACGCAGTATTTT	CASVRQGSTDTQYF
NA	NA	TRBV10-3	TRBJ1-2	TGTGCCATCAGTGAAAGGCGCGGTGACCCCATGAAAAGGGGCTACACCTTC	CAISERRGDPMKRGYTF
NA	NA	TRBV29-1	TRBJ1-1	TGCAGCGTTCGACAGACGGGCCTAGGGGACACTGAAGCTTTCTTT	CSVRQTGLGDTEAFF
TRBD1	few	TRBV5-5	TRBJ1-6	TGTGCCAGCAGCTTGAATTTTGGACAGGATAATTCACCCCTCCACTTT	CASSLNFGQDNSPLHF
TRBD2	NA	TRBV28	TRBJ2-5	TGTGCCAGCAGTTTATTTACTAGCGGGAGCGAAGAGACCCAGTACTTC	CASSLFTSGSEETQYF
NA	NA	TRBV18	TRBJ2-2	TGTGCCAGCTCACCACGGCAGGGGGGGAACACCGGGGAGCTGTTTTTT	CASSPRQGGNTGELFF
NA	NA	TRBV4-1	TRBJ1-5	TGCGCCAGCAGCCAAGGGGGGCAACATAGCAATCAGCCCCAGCATTTT	CASSQGGQHSNQPQHF
NA	few	TRBV14	TRBJ2-7	TGTGCCAGCAGCCTCCAAGGGGGTTCCGAGCAGTACTTC	CASSLQGGSEQYF
NA	NA	TRBV19	TRBJ1-5	TGTGCCATTGACCCCGAGAATAGCAATCAGCCCCAGCATTTT	CAIDPENSNQPQHF
TRBD2	NA	TRBV7-9	TRBJ2-1	TGTGCCAGCAGCTTAGGGCTAGCGGAGACCTACAATGAGCAGTTCTTC	CASSLGLAETYNEQFF
NA	once	TRBV3-1/TRBV3-2	TRBJ2-5	TGTGCCAGCAGCCACGAGGGGGGGATAAAGGGGACCCAGTACTTC	CASSHEGGIKGTQYF
NA	NA	TRBV3-1/TRBV3-2	TRBJ1-5	TGTGCCAGCAGCCGCTCCGAGGGTCAGCCCCAGCATTTT	CASSRSEGQPQHF
NA	NA	TRBV6-5	TRBJ1-5	TGTGCCAGCCGATTGGATAGCAATCAGCCCCAGCATTTT	CASRLDSNQPQHF
TRBD2	NA	TRBV9	TRBJ2-5	TGTGCCAGCAGCGTAGCTCCTAGCGGTCAAGAGACCCAGTACTTC	CASSVAPSGQETQYF
NA	NA	TRBV15	TRBJ1-6	TGTGCCACCAGCTCGCTCTCAGGGTCCGGCTATAATTCACCCCTCCACTTT	CATSSLSGSGYNSPLHF
NA	once	TRBV6-5	TRBJ1-3	TGTGCCAGCAGAGCCCGACGGTCCGCAGGAAACACCATATATTTT	CASRARRSAGNTIYF
NA	NA	TRBV28	TRBJ1-2	TGTGCCAGCAACCGGGACACCCTAAATGGCTACACCTTC	CASNRDTLNGYTF
NA	NA	TRBV7-3	TRBJ2-7	TGTGCCAGCAGCTTAATGGGGGGCCGCAGCGCCTACGAGCAGTACTTC	CASSLMGGRSAYEQYF
NA	NA	TRBV3-1/TRBV3-2	TRBJ1-1	TGTGCCAGCAGCCAGATTATTGGATCGTACGGCACTGAAGCTTTCTTT	CASSQIIGSYGTEAFF
NA	NA	TRBV19	TRBJ2-3	TGTGCCAGTAGTGGGCAAGGGACACTCTCTACAGATACGCAGTATTTT	CASSGQGTLSTDTQYF
NA	NA	TRBV20-1	TRBJ2-1	TGCAGTGCCCACAATGGGAATGAGCAGTTCTTC	CSAHNGNEQFF
NA	few	TRBV30	TRBJ1-6	TGTGCCTGGAGTGTACGACGTTCACCCCTCCACTTT	CAWSVRRSPLHF
NA	NA	TRBV25-1	TRBJ1-2	TGTGCCAGCAGTGAAGGGGGCCTTAACTATGGCTACACCTTC	CASSEGGLNYGYTF
TRBD1	NA	TRBV7-9	TRBJ1-4	TGTGCCAGCAGCTTTGGACAGGGGGCAGATGAAAAACTGTTTTTT	CASSFGQGADEKLFF
NA	NA	TRBV7-9	TRBJ1-1	TGTGCCAGCAGCTTAGGGGCCACGGGGGACACTGAAGCTTTCTTT	CASSLGATGDTEAFF
TRBD1	NA	TRBV6-1	TRBJ2-5	TGTGCCAGCAGTCCGGACAGGGACCAAGAGACCCAGTACTTC	CASSPDRDQETQYF
TRBD2	NA	TRBV6-4	TRBJ2-5	TGTGCCAGCAGTCGGACTAGCGGGGGTGTGGAGACCCAGTACTTC	CASSRTSGGVETQYF
NA	NA	TRBV11-3	TRBJ1-4	TGTGCCAGCAGCTCGAGGGAAGAGGATGAAAAACTGTTTTTT	CASSSREEDEKLFF
NA	few	TRBV28	TRBJ2-3	TGTGCCAGCAGTTCTCCGGGGGCCGCAGATACGCAGTATTTT	CASSSPGAADTQYF
NA	NA	TRBV12-5	TRBJ1-1	TGTGCTAGTGGTTTGGAGCGGGGTCACACTGAAGCTTTCTTT	CASGLERGHTEAFF
NA	NA	TRBV28	TRBJ2-6	TGTGCCAGCAGTTTATTTCCCTCTGGGGCCAACGTCCTGACTTTC	CASSLFPSGANVLTF
NA	NA	TRBV15	TRBJ1-1	TGTGCCACCAGCAGAGTCCAGACGGTGAACACTGAAGCTTTCTTT	CATSRVQTVNTEAFF
NA	NA	TRBV19	TRBJ1-3	TGTGCCAGTAGTATAGAGGCTGGAAACACCATATATTTT	CASSIEAGNTIYF
TRBD1	NA	TRBV5-5	TRBJ1-6	TGTGCCAGCAGCTTCCAGGGGGCGAAAAATTCACCCCTCCACTTT	CASSFQGAKNSPLHF